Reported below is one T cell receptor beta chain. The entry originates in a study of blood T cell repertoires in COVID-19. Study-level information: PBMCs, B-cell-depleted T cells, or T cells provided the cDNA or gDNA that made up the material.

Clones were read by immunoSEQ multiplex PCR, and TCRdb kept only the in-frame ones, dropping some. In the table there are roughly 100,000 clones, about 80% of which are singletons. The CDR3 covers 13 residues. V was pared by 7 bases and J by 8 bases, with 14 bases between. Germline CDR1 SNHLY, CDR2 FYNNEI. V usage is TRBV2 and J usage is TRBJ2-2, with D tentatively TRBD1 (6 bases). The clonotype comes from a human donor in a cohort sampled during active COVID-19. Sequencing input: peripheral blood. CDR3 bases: TGTGCCAGCATACGCACGAGGGGGGGGGAGCTGTTTTTT. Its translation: CASIRTRGGELFF. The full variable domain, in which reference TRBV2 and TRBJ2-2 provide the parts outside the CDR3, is EPEVTQTPSHQVTQMGQEVILRCVPISNHLYFYWYRQILGQKVEFLVSFYNNEISEKSEIFDDQFSVERPDGSNFTLKIRSTKLEDSAMYFCASIRTRGGELFFGEGSRLTVL.